The source of this T cell receptor (beta chain) is a study of T cells in Graves' hyperthyroidism and ophthalmopathy. Study results and caveats: A 13 V-J model separated ophthalmopathy from stable hyperthyroidism. Most thyroid clonotypes expanded above 0.001 were also detected in blood.

Losses at the gene ends were 6 bases for V and 6 bases for J; bases not matched to a gene: 8. The CDR3 runs to 13 residues. The definition of stable Graves' hyperthyroidism was no ophthalmopathy progression within 18 months. The PBMCs were taken from 10 ml of fresh peripheral blood. In this sample, this clonotype turned up a few times. Its specificity is unknown. RNA transcripts provided the source from which TCR beta CDR3 regions were amplified. A first-round RT-PCR of the TCR CDR3 used the HTBI primer set. TCRdb used MiXCR to reprocess the multiplex PCR reads, holding one entry per CDR3 protein. This table has 650,000 to 750,000 distinct CDR3 sequences, 11% to 15% appearing once.

This TCR derives from a young woman with Graves' hyperthyroidism. Specimen: blood. The rearrangement links TRBV12-3 or TRBV12-4 to TRBJ2-7; 7 bases line up with TRBD2. CDR3 in amino acids: CASSPVLAFEQYF. CDR3 nucleotides: TGTGCCAGCAGCCCAGTACTAGCGTTCGAGCAGTACTTC.